The 17 T cell receptor beta chains in this list originate from one sample, sequenced in a study of T cell responses to AZD1222 COVID-19 vaccine. The data were produced by immunoSEQ multiplex PCR, yet TCRdb's version contains in-frame clones alone and is incomplete. The top ten clones hold 4% to 6% of a sample with about 120,000 clones, about 92% of them seen once. The material sequenced was peripheral blood, taken 28 days after the second AZD1222 dose. Receptors originate from an adult who received the AZD1222 COVID-19 vaccine.

J is TRBJ2-5 and V is TRBV7-8, with TRBD1 as a possible D gene (5 bases). V dropped 2 bases and J dropped 2 bases, with 12 bases sitting between them. The germline V gene has CDR1 SGHVS and CDR2 FQNEAQ. This CDR3 comprises 15 residues. CDR3 amino acids: CASSLRGPSQETQYF. CDR3 sequence (DNA): TGTGCCAGCAGCTTAAGGGGCCCCTCTCAAGAGACCCAGTACTTC.

This rearrangement joins TRBV5-1 to TRBJ1-2; D is possibly TRBD1 (5 bases). There are 13 residues in the CDR3. CDR1 is SGHRS and CDR2 is YFSETQ in the germline V gene. Trimming cost V 5 bases and J 9 bases, with 17 bases left between them. CDR3 DNA: TGCGCCAGCAGTCCGAGGTTGGGGACTCGCTACACCTTC. This gives the protein CASSPRLGTRYTF.

The chain carries TRBV19 and TRBJ2-2; D perhaps matches TRBD1 (5 bases). Trimming removed 7 bases from V and 1 base from J, with 13 bases in between. Germline CDR1 is LNHDA and CDR2 is SQIVND (reference sequence). CDR3 length: 15 residues. In DNA form, the CDR3 reads TGTGCCAGTACCAACAGGCTTTGGAACACCGGGGAGCTGTTTTTT. Protein sequence: CASTNRLWNTGELFF.

The chain links TRBV6-5 to TRBJ1-5; D may be TRBD1 (5 bases). V was cut by 5 bases and J by 5 bases, with 7 bases left in between. The CDR3 totals 12 residues. The V gene's germline CDR1 is MNHEY and CDR2 SVGAGI. The CDR3 protein is CASSRGDQPQHF. The DNA for the CDR3 is TGTGCCAGCAGTCGGGGGGATCAGCCCCAGCATTTT.

In DNA, the CDR3 is TGTGCCAGCTCACCTATGGGGGCAGAGACCCAGTACTTC. This gives the protein CASSPMGAETQYF. V usage is TRBV18 and J usage is TRBJ2-5; perhaps TRBD1 as D (6 bases). The V gene lost 3 bases and the J gene lost 4 bases, with 9 bases spanning the gap. The V gene's germline CDR1 is KGHSH and CDR2 LQKENI. The CDR3 has 13 amino acids.

The genes are TRBV27 and TRBJ1-2; a possible D gene is TRBD1 (5 bases). Germline lookup yields CDR1 MNHEY and CDR2 SMNVEV (reference sequence). This CDR3 is 14 amino acids long. The V and J ends lost 2 bases and 6 bases respectively, with 13 bases between them. The CDR3 DNA sequence: TGTGCCAGCAGTTTAAGGCCACAGGTGCATGGCTACACCTTC. It is translated as CASSLRPQVHGYTF.

This clone was recorded only once. This sample also contains other DNA sequences that code for the same CDR3. This chain links TRBV9 with TRBJ2-1; 7 bases fit TRBD2. Trimming cost V 1 base and J 2 bases; bases outside gene matches: 3. The CDR3 spans 15 residues. Germline CDR1 SGDLS, CDR2 YYNGEE. CDR3 sequence (DNA): TGTGCCAGCAGCGTAAGGGACTACCCCTACAATGAGCAGTTCTTC. Amino acid sequence: CASSVRDYPYNEQFF.

The V gene is TRBV7-2, the J gene TRBJ2-1; D gene unclear. CDR3 length equals 13 residues. V lost 1 base to trimming and J lost 9 bases, with 10 bases between them. CDR1 and CDR2 (germline): SGHTA, FQGNSA. CDR3 in amino acids: CASSLGSRREQFF. The CDR3 DNA is TGTGCCAGCAGCTTAGGCTCCCGGCGTGAGCAGTTCTTC.

CDR3 coding DNA: TGCGCCAGTAAGCCGGGACAGGGGGCCTACGAGCAGTACTTC. Translation gives CASKPGQGAYEQYF. The chain links TRBV5-1 to TRBJ2-7, with 11 bases lining up with TRBD1. The CDR3 sequence is 14 residues long. CDR1 and CDR2 (germline): SGHRS, YFSETQ. Germline trimming cut 8 bases from V and 2 bases from J; bases unmatched to any gene: 6.

This chain joins TRBV9 and TRBJ2-2, with D possibly being TRBD1 (6 bases). CDR1 and CDR2 from the germline V gene are SGDLS and YYNGEE. V was cut by 0 bases and J by 2 bases, with 17 bases left in between. The CDR3 length is 18 residues. This CDR3 reads CASSVAPGWGRNTGELFF. Here the CDR3 DNA reads TGTGCCAGCAGCGTAGCCCCCGGGTGGGGGCGAAACACCGGGGAGCTGTTTTTT.

DNA of the CDR3: TGCGCCAGCAGCTCAGGGCTCTACACAGATACGCAGTATTTT. It is translated as CASSSGLYTDTQYF. The V gene is TRBV5-1, the J gene TRBJ2-3, with D perhaps matching TRBD1 (5 bases). V gave up 3 bases and J gave up 2 bases, with 10 bases separating them. CDR3 length: 14 residues. Germline V gives CDR1 SGHRS, CDR2 YFSETQ. Complete variable domain (other parts from reference TRBV5-1 and TRBJ2-3): KAGVTQTPRYLIKTRGQQVTLSCSPISGHRSVSWYQQTPGQGLQFLFEYFSETQRNKGNFPGRFSGRQFSNSRSEMNVSTLELGDSALYLCASSSGLYTDTQYFGPGTRLTVL.

The chain carries TRBV7-9 and TRBJ1-2; D is undetermined. Germline V lookup: CDR1 SEHNR, CDR2 FQNEAQ (reference sequence). This CDR3 has 14 amino acids. V was shortened by 0 bases and J by 4 bases, with 9 bases between the two germline ends. CDR3 DNA: TGTGCCAGCAGCTTAGCCCGGGGAAGCTATGGCTACACCTTC. It specifies CASSLARGSYGYTF.

Here the CDR3 reads CASSQDGGSGNTIYF. CDR3 nucleotide sequence: TGTGCCAGCAGCCAAGATGGAGGCTCTGGAAACACCATATATTTT. The chain carries TRBV4-2 and TRBJ1-3, with D uncertain. Between the trimmed V and J ends, which lost 0 bases and 0 bases, there was a span of 6 bases. From germline, CDR1 is LGHNA and CDR2 YNFKEQ. The CDR3 has 15 residues.

The chain carries TRBV7-8 and TRBJ1-2; unclear D gene. In germline, CDR1 is SGHVS, CDR2 FQNEAQ. This CDR3 has 13 amino acids. V lost 6 bases, J lost 5 bases, and 13 bases lay in between. The CDR3 is CASRYDGEYGYTF. CDR3 nucleotides: TGTGCCAGCAGATATGACGGTGAATATGGCTACACCTTC.

This clone is a singleton in its sample. The chain employs TRBV7-8 and TRBJ1-1, with D unresolved. Trimming took off 2 bases at V and 2 bases at J, with 12 bases between the two ends. The CDR3 extends over 15 amino acids. Germline CDR1 reads SGHVS; CDR2 reads FQNEAQ. For the CDR3, the DNA is TGTGCCAGCAGCTTATCCCCTCAAGGAAACACTGAAGCTTTCTTT. Amino acid sequence: CASSLSPQGNTEAFF.

The rearrangement links TRBV27 to TRBJ2-5, with D hard to call. This CDR3 has 13 amino acids. CDR1 is MNHEY and CDR2 is SMNVEV in the germline V gene (reference sequence). V was shortened by 3 bases and J by 2 bases, with 7 bases between the two germline ends. CDR3 sequence reads: CASSLGNQETQYF. In DNA, the CDR3 is TGTGCCAGCAGTTTGGGGAATCAAGAGACCCAGTACTTC.

This clone was detected once. The chain recombines TRBV5-4 with TRBJ2-5; D possibly corresponds to TRBD1 (6 bases). V lost 0 bases, J lost 5 bases, and 11 bases lay in between. This CDR3 is built from 14 residues. Germline CDR1 is SGHNT and CDR2 is YYREEE (reference sequence). DNA of the CDR3: TGTGCCAGCAGCTTGGACAGGGTTGGGGAGACCCAGTACTTC. Its translation: CASSLDRVGETQYF.